This T cell receptor beta chain was profiled in a study of CD8 T cells in ankylosing spondylitis. TCRdb redid the calling of the 5' RACE reads with MiXCR, one entry per CDR3 protein. The repertoire holds 700,000 to 1,000,000 distinct CDR3 sequences, with about 10% as singletons. Overall study findings and caveats: Characteristic of ankylosing spondylitis blood, it appeared, was a TCR beta motif comprising several highly homologous variants.

The V and J ends lost 6 bases and 4 bases respectively, with 18 bases between them. Germline values: CDR1 DFQATT, CDR2 SNEGSKA (reference sequence). This CDR3 comprises 14 residues. Comment on this clonotype: The target antigen is unknown.

The specimen sequenced was blood, either unsorted or a sorted T cell fraction (not recorded which). This receptor was identified in a male donor with ankylosing spondylitis. J is TRBJ1-1 and V is TRBV20-1; D uncertain. The CDR3: CSAPPRHGSTEAFF. CDR3 nucleotides: TGCAGTGCCCCTCCCAGGCATGGAAGCACTGAAGCTTTCTTT.